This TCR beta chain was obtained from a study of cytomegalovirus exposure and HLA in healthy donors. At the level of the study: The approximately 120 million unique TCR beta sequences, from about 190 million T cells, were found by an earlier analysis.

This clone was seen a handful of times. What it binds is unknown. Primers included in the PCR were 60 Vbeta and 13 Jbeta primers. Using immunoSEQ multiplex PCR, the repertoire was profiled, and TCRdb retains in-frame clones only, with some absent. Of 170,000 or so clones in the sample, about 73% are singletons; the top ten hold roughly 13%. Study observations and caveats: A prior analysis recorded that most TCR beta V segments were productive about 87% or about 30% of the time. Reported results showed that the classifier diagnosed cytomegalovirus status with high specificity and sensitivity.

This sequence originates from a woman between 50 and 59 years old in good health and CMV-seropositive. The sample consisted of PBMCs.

Here the CDR3 DNA reads TGTGCCAGCAGCCTGTCAATTCTCGAGGGTGAAAAACTGTTTTTT. Its protein is CASSLSILEGEKLFF. V and J are TRBV5-6 and TRBJ1-4; no clear D. Trimming shortened V by 4 bases and J by 7 bases, and 17 bases separated the two germline ends. The CDR3 has 15 amino acids. Germline V lookup: CDR1 SGHDT, CDR2 YYEEEE.